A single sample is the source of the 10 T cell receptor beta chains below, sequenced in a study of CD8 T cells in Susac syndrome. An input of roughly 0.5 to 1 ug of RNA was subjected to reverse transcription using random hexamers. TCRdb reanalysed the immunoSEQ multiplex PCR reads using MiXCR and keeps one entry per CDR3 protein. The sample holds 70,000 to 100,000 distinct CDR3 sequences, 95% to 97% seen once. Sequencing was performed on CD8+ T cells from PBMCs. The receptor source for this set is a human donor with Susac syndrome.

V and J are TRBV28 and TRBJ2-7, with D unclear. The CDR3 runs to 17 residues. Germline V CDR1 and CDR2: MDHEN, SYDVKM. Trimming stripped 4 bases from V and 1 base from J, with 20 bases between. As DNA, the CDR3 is TGTGCCAGCAGTTCCCCTAAGGAAAAGGACGGATCCTACGAGCAGTACTTC. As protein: CASSSPKEKDGSYEQYF.

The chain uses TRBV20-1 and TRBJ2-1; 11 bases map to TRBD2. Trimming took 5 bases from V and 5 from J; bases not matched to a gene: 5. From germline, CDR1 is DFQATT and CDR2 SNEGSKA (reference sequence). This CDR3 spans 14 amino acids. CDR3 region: CSASLAGADNEQFF. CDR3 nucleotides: TGCAGTGCTTCACTAGCGGGGGCTGACAATGAGCAGTTCTTC.

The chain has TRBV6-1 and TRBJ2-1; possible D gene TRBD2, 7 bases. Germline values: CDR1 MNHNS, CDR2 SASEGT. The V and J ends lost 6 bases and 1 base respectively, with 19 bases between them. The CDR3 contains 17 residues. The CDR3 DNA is TGTGCCAGCAGCCCAGGGGTACTAGCGTTATCCTACAATGAGCAGTTCTTC. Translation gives CASSPGVLALSYNEQFF.

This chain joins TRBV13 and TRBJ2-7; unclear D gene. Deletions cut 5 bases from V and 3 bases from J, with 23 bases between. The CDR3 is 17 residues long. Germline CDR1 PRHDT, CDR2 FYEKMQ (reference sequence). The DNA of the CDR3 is TGTGCCAGCAGCAACCCCAGTGGGCCGACCGGCGACTACGAGCAGTACTTC. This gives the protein CASSNPSGPTGDYEQYF.

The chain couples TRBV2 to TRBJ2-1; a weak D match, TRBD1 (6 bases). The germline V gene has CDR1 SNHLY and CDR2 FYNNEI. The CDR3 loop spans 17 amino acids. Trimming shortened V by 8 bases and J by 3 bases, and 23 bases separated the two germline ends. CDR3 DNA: TGTGCCAGCCCCAGCCCGGGACATACCCCCAGCTACAATGAGCAGTTCTTC. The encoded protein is CASPSPGHTPSYNEQFF.

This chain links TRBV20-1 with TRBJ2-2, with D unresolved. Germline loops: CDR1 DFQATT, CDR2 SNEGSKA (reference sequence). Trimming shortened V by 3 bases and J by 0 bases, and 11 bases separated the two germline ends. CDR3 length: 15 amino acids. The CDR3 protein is CSASRFRTNTGELFF. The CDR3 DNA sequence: TGCAGTGCTAGTAGATTCAGGACGAACACCGGGGAGCTGTTTTTT.

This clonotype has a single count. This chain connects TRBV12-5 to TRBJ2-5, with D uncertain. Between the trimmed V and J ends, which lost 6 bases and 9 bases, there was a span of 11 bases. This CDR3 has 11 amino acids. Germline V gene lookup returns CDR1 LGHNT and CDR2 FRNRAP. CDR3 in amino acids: CASGESEPQYF. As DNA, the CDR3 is TGTGCTAGTGGCGAGAGTGAGCCCCAGTACTTC.

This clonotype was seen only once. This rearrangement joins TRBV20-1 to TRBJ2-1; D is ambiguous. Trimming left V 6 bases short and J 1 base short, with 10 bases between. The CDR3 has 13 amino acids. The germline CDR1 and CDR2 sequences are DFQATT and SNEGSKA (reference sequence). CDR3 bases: TGCAGTGCCCTCCCCCTGTCCTACAATGAGCAGTTCTTC. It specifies CSALPLSYNEQFF.

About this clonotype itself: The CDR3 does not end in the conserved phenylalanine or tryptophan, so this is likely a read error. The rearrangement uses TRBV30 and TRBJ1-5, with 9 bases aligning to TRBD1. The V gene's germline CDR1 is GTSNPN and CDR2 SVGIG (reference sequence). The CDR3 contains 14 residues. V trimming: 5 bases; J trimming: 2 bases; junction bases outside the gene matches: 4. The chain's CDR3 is CAWDRTGGNQPQHL. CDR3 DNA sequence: TGTGCCTGGGACCGGACAGGGGGCAATCAGCCCCAGCATCTT.

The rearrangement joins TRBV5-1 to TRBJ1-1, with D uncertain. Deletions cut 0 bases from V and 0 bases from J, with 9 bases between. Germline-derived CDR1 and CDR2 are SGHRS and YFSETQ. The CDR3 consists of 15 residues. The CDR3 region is CASSLEEALNTEAFF. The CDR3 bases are TGCGCCAGCAGCTTGGAAGAGGCACTGAACACTGAAGCTTTCTTT.